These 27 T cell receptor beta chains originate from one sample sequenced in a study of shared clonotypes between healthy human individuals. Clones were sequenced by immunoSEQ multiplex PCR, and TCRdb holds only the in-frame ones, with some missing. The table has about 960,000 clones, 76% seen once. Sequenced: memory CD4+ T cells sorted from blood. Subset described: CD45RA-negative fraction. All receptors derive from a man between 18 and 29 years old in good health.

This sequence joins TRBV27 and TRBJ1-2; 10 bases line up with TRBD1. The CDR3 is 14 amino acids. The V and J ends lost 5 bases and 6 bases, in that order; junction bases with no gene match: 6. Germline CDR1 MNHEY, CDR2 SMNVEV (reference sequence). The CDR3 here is CASSPRQGADGYTF. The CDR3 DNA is TGTGCCAGCAGTCCCAGACAGGGGGCGGATGGCTACACCTTC.

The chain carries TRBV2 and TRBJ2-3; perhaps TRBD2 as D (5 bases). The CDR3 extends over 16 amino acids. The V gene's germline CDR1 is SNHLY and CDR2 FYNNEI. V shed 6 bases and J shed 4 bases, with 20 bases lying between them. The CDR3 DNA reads TGTGCCAGCAGCCAACTACTAGGTTTTGGACCAGATACGCAGTATTTT. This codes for CASSQLLGFGPDTQYF.

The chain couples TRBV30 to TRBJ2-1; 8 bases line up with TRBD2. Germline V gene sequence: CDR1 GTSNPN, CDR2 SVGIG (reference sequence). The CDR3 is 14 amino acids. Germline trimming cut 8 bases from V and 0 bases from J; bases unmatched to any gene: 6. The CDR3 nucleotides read TGTGCCCGAGGGAGCGGGAGCTCCTACAATGAGCAGTTCTTC. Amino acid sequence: CARGSGSSYNEQFF.

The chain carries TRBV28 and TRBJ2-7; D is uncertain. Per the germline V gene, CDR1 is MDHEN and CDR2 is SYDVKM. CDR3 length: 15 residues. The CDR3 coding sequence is TGTGCTATCCAAAGGCCGGGCAGCCCCTTGTACGAGCAGTACTTC. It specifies CAIQRPGSPLYEQYF.

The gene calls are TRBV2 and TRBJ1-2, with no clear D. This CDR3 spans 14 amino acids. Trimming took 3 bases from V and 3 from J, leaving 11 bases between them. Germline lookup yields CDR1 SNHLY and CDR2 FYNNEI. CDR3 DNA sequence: TGTGCCAGCAGTGACCTACGGTCGGACTATGGCTACACCTTC. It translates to CASSDLRSDYGYTF.

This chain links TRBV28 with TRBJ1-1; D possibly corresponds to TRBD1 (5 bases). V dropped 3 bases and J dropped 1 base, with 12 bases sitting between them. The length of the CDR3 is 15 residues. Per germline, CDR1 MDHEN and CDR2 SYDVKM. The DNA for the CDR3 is TGTGCCAGCAGTTTTTTGGGGACTGGGAACACTGAAGCTTTCTTT. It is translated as CASSFLGTGNTEAFF.

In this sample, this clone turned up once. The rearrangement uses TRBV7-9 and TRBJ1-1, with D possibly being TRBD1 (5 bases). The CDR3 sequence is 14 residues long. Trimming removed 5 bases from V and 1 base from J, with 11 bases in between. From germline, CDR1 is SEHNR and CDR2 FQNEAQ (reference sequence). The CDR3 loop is CASSPYQGNTEAFF. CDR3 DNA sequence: TGTGCCAGCAGCCCTTACCAGGGGAACACTGAAGCTTTCTTT.

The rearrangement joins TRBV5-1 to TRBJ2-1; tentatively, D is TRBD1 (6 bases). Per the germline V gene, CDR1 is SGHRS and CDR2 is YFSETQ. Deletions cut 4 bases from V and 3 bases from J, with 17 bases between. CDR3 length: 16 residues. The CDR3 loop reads CASSPAAGAGYNEQFF. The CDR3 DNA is TGCGCCAGCAGCCCCGCCGCAGGGGCGGGCTACAATGAGCAGTTCTTC.

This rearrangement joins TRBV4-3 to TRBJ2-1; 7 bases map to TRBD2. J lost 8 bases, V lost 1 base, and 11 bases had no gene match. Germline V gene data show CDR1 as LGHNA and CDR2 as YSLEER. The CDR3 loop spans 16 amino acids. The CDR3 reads CASSQGSSGINHEQFF. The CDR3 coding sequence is TGCGCCAGCAGCCAAGGGTCCAGCGGGATAAACCATGAGCAGTTCTTC.

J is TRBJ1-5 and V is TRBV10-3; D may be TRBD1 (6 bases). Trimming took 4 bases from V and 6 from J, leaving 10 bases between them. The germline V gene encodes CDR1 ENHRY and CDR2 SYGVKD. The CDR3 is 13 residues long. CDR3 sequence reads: CAISGDTSQPQHF. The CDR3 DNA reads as TGTGCCATCAGTGGGGACACTAGTCAGCCCCAGCATTTT.

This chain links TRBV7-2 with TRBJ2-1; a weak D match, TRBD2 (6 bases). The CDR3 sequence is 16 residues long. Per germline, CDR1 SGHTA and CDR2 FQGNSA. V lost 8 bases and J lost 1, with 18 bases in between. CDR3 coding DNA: TGTGCCAGCCAATTGTACATGGGGGGTTCCTACAATGAGCAGTTCTTC. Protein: CASQLYMGGSYNEQFF. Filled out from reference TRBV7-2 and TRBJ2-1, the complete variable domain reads GAGVSQSPSNKVTEKGKDVELRCDPISGHTALYWYRQSLGQGLEFLIYFQGNSAPDKSGLPSDRFSAERTGGSVSTLTIQRTQQEDSAVYLCASQLYMGGSYNEQFFGPGTRLTVL.

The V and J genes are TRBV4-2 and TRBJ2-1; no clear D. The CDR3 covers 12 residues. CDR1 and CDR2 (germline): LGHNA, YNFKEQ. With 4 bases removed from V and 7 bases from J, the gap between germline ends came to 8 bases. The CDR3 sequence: CASSPSANEQFF. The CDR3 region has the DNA TGTGCCAGCAGCCCTTCAGCAAATGAGCAGTTCTTC.

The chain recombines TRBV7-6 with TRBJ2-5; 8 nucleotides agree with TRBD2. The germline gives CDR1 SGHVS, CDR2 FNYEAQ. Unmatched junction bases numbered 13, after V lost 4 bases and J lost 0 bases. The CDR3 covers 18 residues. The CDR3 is CASSSRQAGARYQETQYF. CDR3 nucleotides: TGTGCCAGCAGCTCTCGGCAAGCGGGGGCCAGGTACCAAGAGACCCAGTACTTC.

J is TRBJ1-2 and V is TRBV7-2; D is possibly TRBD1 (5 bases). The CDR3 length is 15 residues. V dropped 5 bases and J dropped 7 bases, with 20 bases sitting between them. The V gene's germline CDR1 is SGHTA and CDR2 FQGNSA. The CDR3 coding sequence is TGTGCCAGCAGCCCTGGGACGACAGCGCCTGTTGGCTACACCTTC. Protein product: CASSPGTTAPVGYTF.

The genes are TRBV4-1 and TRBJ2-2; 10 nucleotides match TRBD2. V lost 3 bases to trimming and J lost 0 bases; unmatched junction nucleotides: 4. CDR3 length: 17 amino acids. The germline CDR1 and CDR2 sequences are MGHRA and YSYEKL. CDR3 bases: TGCGCCAGCAGCCAGTTCGGACTAGCGGCGAACACCGGGGAGCTGTTTTTT. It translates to CASSQFGLAANTGELFF.

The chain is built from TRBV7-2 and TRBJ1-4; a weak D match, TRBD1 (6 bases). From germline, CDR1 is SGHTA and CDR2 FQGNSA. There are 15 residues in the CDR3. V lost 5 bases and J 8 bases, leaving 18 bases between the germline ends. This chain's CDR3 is CASSRGDRSSEKLFF. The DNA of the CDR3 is TGTGCCAGCAGCCGCGGCGACAGGTCGAGCGAAAAACTGTTTTTT. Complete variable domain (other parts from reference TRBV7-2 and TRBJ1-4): GAGVSQSPSNKVTEKGKDVELRCDPISGHTALYWYRQSLGQGLEFLIYFQGNSAPDKSGLPSDRFSAERTGGSVSTLTIQRTQQEDSAVYLCASSRGDRSSEKLFFGSGTQLSVL.

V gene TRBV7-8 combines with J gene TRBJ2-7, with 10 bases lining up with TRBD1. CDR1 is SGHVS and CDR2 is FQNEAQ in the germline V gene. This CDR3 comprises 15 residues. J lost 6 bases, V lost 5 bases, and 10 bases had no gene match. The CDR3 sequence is CASSVVRDRGSEQYF. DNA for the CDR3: TGTGCCAGCAGCGTTGTCCGGGACAGGGGTTCCGAGCAGTACTTC.

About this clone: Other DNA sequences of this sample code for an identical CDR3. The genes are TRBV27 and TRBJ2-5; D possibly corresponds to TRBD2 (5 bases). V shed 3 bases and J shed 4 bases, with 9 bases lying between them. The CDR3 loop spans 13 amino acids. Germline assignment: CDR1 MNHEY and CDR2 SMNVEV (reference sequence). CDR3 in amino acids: CASSFGGGETQYF. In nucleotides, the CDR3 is TGTGCCAGCAGTTTTGGAGGAGGAGAGACCCAGTACTTC.

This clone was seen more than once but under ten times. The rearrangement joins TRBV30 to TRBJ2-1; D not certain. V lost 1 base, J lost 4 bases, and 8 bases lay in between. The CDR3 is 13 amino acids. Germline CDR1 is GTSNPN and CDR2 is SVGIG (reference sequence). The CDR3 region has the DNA TGTGCCTGGAGTGCGAATTCTTACAATGAGCAGTTCTTC. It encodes CAWSANSYNEQFF.

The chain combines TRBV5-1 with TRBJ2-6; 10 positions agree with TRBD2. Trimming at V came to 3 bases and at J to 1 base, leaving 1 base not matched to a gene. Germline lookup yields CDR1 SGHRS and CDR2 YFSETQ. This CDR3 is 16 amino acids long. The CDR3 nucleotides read TGCGCCAGCAGCTCTAGCGGGAGTTCTGGGGCCAACGTCCTGACTTTC. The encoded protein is CASSSSGSSGANVLTF.

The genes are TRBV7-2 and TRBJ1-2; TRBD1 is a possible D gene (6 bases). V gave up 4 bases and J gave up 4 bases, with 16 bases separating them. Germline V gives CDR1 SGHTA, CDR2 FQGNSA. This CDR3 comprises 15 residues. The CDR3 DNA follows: TGTGCCAGCAGCTCCAAACCGGACAGCCTCTATGGCTACACCTTC. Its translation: CASSSKPDSLYGYTF.

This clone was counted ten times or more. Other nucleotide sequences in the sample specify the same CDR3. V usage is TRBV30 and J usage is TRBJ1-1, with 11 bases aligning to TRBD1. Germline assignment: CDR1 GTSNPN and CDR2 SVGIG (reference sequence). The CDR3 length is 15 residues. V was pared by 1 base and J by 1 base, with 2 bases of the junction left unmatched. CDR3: CAWSGTGGKNTEAFF. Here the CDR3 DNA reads TGTGCCTGGAGTGGGACAGGGGGCAAGAACACTGAAGCTTTCTTT.

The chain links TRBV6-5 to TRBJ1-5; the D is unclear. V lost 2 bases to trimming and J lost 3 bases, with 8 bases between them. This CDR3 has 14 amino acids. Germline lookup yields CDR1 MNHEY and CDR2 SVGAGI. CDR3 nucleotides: TGTGCCAGCAGTTACGCCGATAACAATCAGCCCCAGCATTTT. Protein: CASSYADNNQPQHF.

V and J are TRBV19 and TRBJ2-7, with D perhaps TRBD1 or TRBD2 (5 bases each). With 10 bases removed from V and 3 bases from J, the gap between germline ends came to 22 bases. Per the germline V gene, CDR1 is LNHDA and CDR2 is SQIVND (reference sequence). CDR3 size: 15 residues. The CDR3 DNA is TGTGCCACTTCGAGCCGGGGCTCATCTTTCTACGAGCAGTACTTC. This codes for CATSSRGSSFYEQYF.

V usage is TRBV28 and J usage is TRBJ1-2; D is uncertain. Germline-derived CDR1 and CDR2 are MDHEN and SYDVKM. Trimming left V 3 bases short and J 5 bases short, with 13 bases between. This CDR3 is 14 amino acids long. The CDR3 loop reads CASSFPIRQYGYTF. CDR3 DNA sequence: TGTGCCAGCAGTTTTCCCATCCGCCAATATGGCTACACCTTC.

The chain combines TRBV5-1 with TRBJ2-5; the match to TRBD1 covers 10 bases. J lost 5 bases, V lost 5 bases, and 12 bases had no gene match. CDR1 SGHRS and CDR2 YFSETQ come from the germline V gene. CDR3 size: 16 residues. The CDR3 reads CASRTGGAVRGETQYF. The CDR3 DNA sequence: TGCGCCAGCAGGACAGGGGGCGCGGTTAGAGGGGAGACCCAGTACTTC. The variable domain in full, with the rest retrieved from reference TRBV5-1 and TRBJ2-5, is KAGVTQTPRYLIKTRGQQVTLSCSPISGHRSVSWYQQTPGQGLQFLFEYFSETQRNKGNFPGRFSGRQFSNSRSEMNVSTLELGDSALYLCASRTGGAVRGETQYFGPGTRLLVL.

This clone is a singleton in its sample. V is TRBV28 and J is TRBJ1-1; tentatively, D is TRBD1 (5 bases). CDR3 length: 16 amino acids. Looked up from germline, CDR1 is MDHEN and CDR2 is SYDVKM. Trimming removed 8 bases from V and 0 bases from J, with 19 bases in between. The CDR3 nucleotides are TGTGCCAGCGGACCCCCCGGGTGGGGGATGAACACTGAAGCTTTCTTT. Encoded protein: CASGPPGWGMNTEAFF.